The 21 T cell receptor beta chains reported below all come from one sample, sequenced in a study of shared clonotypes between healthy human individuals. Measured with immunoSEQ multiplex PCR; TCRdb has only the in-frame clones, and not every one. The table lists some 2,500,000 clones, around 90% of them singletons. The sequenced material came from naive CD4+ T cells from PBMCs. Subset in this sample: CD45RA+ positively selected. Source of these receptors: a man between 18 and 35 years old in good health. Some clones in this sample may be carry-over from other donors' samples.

In DNA, the CDR3 is TGTGCCAGCAGCTTAGTTGACGGTTTCGGGCAGGACTTCTATGGCTACACCTTC. This sequence encodes CASSLVDGFGQDFYGYTF. This chain joins TRBV11-1 and TRBJ1-2; D unclear. Deletions cut 1 base from V and 4 bases from J, with 22 bases between. This CDR3 spans 18 amino acids. CDR1 is SGHAT, CDR2 FQDESV, per germline (reference sequence).

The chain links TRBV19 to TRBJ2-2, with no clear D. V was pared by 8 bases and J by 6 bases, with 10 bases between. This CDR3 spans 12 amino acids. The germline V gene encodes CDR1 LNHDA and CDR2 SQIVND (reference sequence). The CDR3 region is CASRPSAGELFF. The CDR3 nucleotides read TGTGCCAGTCGTCCGTCGGCCGGGGAGCTGTTTTTT.

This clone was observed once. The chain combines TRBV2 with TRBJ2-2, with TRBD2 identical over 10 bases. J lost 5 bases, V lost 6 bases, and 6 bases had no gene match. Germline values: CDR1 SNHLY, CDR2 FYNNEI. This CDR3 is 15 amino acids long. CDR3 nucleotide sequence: TGTGCCAGCAGGGGTAGCGGGAGGTCGACCGGGGAGCTGTTTTTT. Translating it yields CASRGSGRSTGELFF.

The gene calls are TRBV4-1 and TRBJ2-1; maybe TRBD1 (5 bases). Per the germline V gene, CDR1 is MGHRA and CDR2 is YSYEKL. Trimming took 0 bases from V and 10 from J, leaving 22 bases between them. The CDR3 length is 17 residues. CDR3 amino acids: CASSQEPGYGTKGEQFF. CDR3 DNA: TGCGCCAGCAGCCAAGAACCAGGGTACGGAACCAAGGGCGAGCAGTTCTTC.

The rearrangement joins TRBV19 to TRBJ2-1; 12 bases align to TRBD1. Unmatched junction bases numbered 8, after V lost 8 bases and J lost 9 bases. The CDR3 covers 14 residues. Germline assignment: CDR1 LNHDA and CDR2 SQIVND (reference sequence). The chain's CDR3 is CASSGDRGLSEQFF. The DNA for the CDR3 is TGTGCCAGTTCGGGGGACAGGGGGCTGAGTGAGCAGTTCTTC.

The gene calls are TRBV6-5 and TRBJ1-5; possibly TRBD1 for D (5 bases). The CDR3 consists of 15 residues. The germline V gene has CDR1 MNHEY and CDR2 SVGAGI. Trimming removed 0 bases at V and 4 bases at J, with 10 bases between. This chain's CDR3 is CASSYSQGGNQPQHF. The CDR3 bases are TGTGCCAGCAGTTACTCCCAGGGTGGAAATCAGCCCCAGCATTTT.

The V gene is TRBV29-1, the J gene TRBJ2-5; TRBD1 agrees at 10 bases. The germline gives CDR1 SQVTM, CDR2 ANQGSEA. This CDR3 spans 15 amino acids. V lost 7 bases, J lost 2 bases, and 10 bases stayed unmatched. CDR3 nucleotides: TGCAGCGGGACTACCGGGACAGGGGCTCAAGAGACCCAGTACTTC. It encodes CSGTTGTGAQETQYF.

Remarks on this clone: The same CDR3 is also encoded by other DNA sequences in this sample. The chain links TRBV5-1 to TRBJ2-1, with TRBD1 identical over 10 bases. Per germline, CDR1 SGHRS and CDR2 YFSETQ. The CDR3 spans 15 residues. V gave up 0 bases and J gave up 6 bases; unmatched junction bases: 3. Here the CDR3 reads CASSLGGTGVNEQFF. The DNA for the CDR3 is TGCGCCAGCAGCTTGGGAGGGACAGGGGTCAATGAGCAGTTCTTC.

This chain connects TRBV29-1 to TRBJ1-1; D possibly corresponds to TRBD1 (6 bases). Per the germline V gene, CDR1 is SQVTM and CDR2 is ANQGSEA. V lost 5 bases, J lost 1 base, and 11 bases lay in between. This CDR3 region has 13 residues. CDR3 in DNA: TGCAGCGTTAGCCAGGGGACGAACACTGAAGCTTTCTTT. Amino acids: CSVSQGTNTEAFF.

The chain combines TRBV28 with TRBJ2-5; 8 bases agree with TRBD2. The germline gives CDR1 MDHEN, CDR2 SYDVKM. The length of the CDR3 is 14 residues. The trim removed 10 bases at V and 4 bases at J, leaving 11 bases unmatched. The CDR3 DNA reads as TGTGCCACTATTTTTCGGCTAGCGGGAGAGACCCAGTACTTC. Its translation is CATIFRLAGETQYF.

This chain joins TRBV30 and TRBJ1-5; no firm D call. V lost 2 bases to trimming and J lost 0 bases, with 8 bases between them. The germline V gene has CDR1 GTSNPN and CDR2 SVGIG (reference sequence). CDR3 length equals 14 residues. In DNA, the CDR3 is TGTGCCTGGAGTCTGCTCTATAGCAATCAGCCCCAGCATTTT. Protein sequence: CAWSLLYSNQPQHF.

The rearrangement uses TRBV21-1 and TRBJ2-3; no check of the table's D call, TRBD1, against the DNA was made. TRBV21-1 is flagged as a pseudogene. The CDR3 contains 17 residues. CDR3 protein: CASRTLPSGTDPDTQYF. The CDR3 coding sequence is TGTGCCAGCAGAACCCTACCATCCGGGACAGATCCAGATACGCAGTATTTT.

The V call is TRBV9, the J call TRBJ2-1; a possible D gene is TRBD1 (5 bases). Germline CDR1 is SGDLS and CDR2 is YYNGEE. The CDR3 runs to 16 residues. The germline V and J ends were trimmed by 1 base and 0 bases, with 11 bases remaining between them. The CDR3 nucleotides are TGTGCCAGCAGCGTACGCGACAGAAGCTCCTACAATGAGCAGTTCTTC. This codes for CASSVRDRSSYNEQFF. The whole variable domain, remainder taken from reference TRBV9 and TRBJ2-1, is DSGVTQTPKHLITATGQRVTLRCSPRSGDLSVYWYQQSLDQGLQFLIQYYNGEERAKGNILERFSAQQFPDLHSELNLSSLELGDSALYFCASSVRDRSSYNEQFFGPGTRLTVL.

The CDR3: CASSLVTGGTEAFF. DNA for the CDR3: TGTGCCAGCAGCTTAGTGACAGGGGGCACTGAAGCTTTCTTT. The rearrangement links TRBV7-9 to TRBJ1-1; 9 bases align to TRBD1. The germline CDR1 and CDR2 sequences are SEHNR and FQNEAQ (reference sequence). This CDR3 region has 14 residues. J was trimmed by 4 bases and V by 1 base; bases with no gene match: 1.

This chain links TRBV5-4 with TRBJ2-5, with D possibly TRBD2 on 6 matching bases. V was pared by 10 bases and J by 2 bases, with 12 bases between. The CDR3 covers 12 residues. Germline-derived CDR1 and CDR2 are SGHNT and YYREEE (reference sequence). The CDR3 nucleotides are TGTGCCCTGGGGAGGTTTCAAGAGACCCAGTACTTC. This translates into CALGRFQETQYF.

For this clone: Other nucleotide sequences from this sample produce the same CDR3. CDR3 residues: CASSQASYGYTF. CDR3 DNA sequence: TGCGCCAGCAGCCAAGCATCTTATGGCTACACCTTC. This sequence joins TRBV4-1 and TRBJ1-2; D call uncertain. Germline CDR1 and CDR2: MGHRA and YSYEKL. With 1 base removed from V and 5 bases from J, the gap between germline ends came to 5 bases. CDR3 length: 12 amino acids.

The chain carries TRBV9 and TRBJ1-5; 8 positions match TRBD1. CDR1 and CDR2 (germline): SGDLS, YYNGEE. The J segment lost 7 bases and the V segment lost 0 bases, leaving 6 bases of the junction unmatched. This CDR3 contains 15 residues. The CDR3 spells CASSVVRGQKQPQHF. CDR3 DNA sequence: TGTGCCAGCAGCGTAGTCAGGGGGCAAAAGCAGCCCCAGCATTTT.

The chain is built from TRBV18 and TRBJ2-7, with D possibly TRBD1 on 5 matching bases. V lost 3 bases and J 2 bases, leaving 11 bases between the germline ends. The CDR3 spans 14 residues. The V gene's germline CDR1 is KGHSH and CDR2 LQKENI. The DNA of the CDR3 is TGTGCCAGCTCACCGACCCCGGACACCTACGAGCAGTACTTC. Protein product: CASSPTPDTYEQYF. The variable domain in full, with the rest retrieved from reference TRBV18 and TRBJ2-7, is NAGVMQNPRHLVRRRGQEARLRCSPMKGHSHVYWYRQLPEEGLKFMVYLQKENIIDESGMPKERFSAEFPKEGPSILRIQQVVRGDSAAYFCASSPTPDTYEQYFGPGTRLTVT.

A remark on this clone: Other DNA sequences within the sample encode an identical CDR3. The CDR3 DNA is TGTGCCAGCAGCCAAGTAGGAGGCAATGAGCAGTTCTTC. This encodes CASSQVGGNEQFF. The rearrangement uses TRBV4-2 and TRBJ2-1, with a weak D call TRBD2 (5 bases). This CDR3 has 13 residues. The germline V gene has CDR1 LGHNA and CDR2 YNFKEQ. V lost 1 base, J lost 6 bases, and 7 bases lay in between.

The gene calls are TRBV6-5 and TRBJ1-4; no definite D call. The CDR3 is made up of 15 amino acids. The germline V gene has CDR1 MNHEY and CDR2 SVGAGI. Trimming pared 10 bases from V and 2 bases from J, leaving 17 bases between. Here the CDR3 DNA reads TGTGCCACGAGTCGGAGCCTTGGGACTAATGAAAAACTGTTTTTT. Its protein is CATSRSLGTNEKLFF.

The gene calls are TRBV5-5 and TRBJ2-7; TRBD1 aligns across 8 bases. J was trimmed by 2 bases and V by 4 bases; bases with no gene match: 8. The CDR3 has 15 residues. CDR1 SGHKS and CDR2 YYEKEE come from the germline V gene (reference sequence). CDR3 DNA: TGTGCCAGCAGCCTCGGACAGGGAACCCCCTACGAGCAGTACTTC. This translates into CASSLGQGTPYEQYF.